This T cell receptor (beta chain) was captured in a study of glioma-infiltrating T cells. TCR alpha and beta CDR3 regions were amplified from RNA using iRepertoire nested multiplex PCR. Using its own MiXCR run on the multiplex PCR reads, TCRdb lists one record per CDR3 protein. The sample holds some 4,700 distinct CDR3 sequences, roughly 25% seen once. The CDR3 contains 11 residues. Germline assignment: CDR1 MDHEN and CDR2 SYDVKM. V shed 3 bases and J shed 4 bases, with 3 bases lying between them. By share, this clonotype ranks as medium-sized. Sequencing used glioma tissue, nonneoplastic brain tissue, or PBMCs (not recorded which). The chain combines TRBV28 with TRBJ1-1, with D hard to call. This receptor was obtained from a human donor with low-grade glioma or glioblastoma, undergoing nonglioma brain surgery, or in good health (not recorded which). This CDR3 reads CASSFSTEAFF. As DNA, the CDR3 is TGTGCCAGCAGTTTCAGCACTGAAGCTTTCTTT.